The rows below give T cell receptor beta chains drawn from one sample of a study of T cell responses to AZD1222 COVID-19 vaccine. Assay: immunoSEQ multiplex PCR; the TCRdb copy retains only in-frame clones and omits some. This table has about 150,000 clones, about nine tenths appearing once. This specimen was peripheral blood, taken on day 0 of AZD1222 vaccination. The receptors were sampled from an adult in good health. Each CDR3 is given with its conserved first and last residue. Fields, in order: D gene, V gene, J gene, clone size, CDR3 protein, CDR3 DNA. D genes are given only for firm matches. Some rows have no size entry. The others give once, few or many, or a class for an expanded clone.

d_call: NA; v_call: TRBV19; j_call: TRBJ1-1; clone_size: NA; cdr3_aa: CASTRPGGMNTEAFF; cdr3_nt: TGTGCCAGTACCAGACCGGGGGGGATGAACACTGAAGCTTTCTTT
d_call: NA; v_call: TRBV19; j_call: TRBJ2-7; clone_size: NA; cdr3_aa: CASSRESHEQYF; cdr3_nt: TGTGCCAGTAGCCGGGAGAGCCACGAGCAGTACTTC
d_call: NA; v_call: TRBV27; j_call: TRBJ2-3; clone_size: NA; cdr3_aa: CASTPRGLPTDTQYF; cdr3_nt: TGTGCCAGCACCCCCCGGGGGTTACCCACAGATACGCAGTATTTT
d_call: NA; v_call: TRBV10-3; j_call: TRBJ1-4; clone_size: NA; cdr3_aa: CAIARGGTNEKLFF; cdr3_nt: TGTGCCATCGCCCGAGGGGGAACTAATGAAAAACTGTTTTTT
d_call: TRBD1; v_call: TRBV5-8; j_call: TRBJ1-1; clone_size: NA; cdr3_aa: CASSFSGSRGYTEAFF; cdr3_nt: TGTGCCAGCAGCTTCTCCGGGAGCAGGGGGTACACTGAAGCTTTCTTT
d_call: TRBD1; v_call: TRBV5-4; j_call: TRBJ1-2; clone_size: NA; cdr3_aa: CASSLNRGTGGYTF; cdr3_nt: TGTGCCAGCAGCTTAAACAGGGGCACGGGGGGCTACACCTTC
d_call: TRBD1; v_call: TRBV19; j_call: TRBJ1-2; clone_size: few; cdr3_aa: CASSDQDRGPYGYTF; cdr3_nt: TGTGCCAGTAGCGATCAAGACAGGGGGCCCTATGGCTACACCTTC
d_call: NA; v_call: TRBV7-2; j_call: TRBJ1-6; clone_size: NA; cdr3_aa: CASTNPRAWSPLHF; cdr3_nt: TGTGCCAGCACTAACCCAAGGGCCTGGTCACCCCTCCACTTT
d_call: NA; v_call: TRBV18; j_call: TRBJ1-6; clone_size: NA; cdr3_aa: CASSPGFNSPLHF; cdr3_nt: TGTGCCAGCTCACCAGGTTTTAATTCACCCCTCCACTTT
d_call: NA; v_call: TRBV7-9; j_call: TRBJ1-5; clone_size: NA; cdr3_aa: CASSPVGISNQPQHF; cdr3_nt: TGTGCCAGCAGCCCGGTTGGGATTAGCAATCAGCCCCAGCATTTT
d_call: NA; v_call: TRBV5-1; j_call: TRBJ1-1; clone_size: few; cdr3_aa: CASSLDTGRAEAFF; cdr3_nt: TGCGCCAGCAGCTTGGATACGGGGAGGGCTGAAGCTTTCTTT
d_call: NA; v_call: TRBV19; j_call: TRBJ2-7; clone_size: NA; cdr3_aa: CASSRDNSYEQYF; cdr3_nt: TGTGCCAGTAGCCGGGACAACTCCTACGAGCAGTACTTC
d_call: NA; v_call: TRBV5-1; j_call: TRBJ1-2; clone_size: once; cdr3_aa: CASSLVGEVYTF; cdr3_nt: TGCGCCAGCAGCTTGGTAGGGGAGGTCTACACCTTC
d_call: NA; v_call: TRBV9; j_call: TRBJ1-5; clone_size: NA; cdr3_aa: CASSVATGEPQHF; cdr3_nt: TGTGCCAGCAGCGTAGCTACAGGTGAGCCCCAGCATTTT
d_call: NA; v_call: TRBV3-1/TRBV3-2; j_call: TRBJ1-1; clone_size: NA; cdr3_aa: CASSLNTEAFF; cdr3_nt: TGTGCCAGCAGTCTAAACACTGAAGCTTTCTTT
d_call: NA; v_call: TRBV30; j_call: TRBJ1-1; clone_size: NA; cdr3_aa: CAWSGGENTEAFF; cdr3_nt: TGTGCCTGGAGTGGAGGGGAGAACACTGAAGCTTTCTTT
d_call: NA; v_call: TRBV5-1; j_call: TRBJ1-2; clone_size: NA; cdr3_aa: CASSLIDPGADGYTF; cdr3_nt: TGCGCCAGCAGCCTAATCGACCCAGGGGCTGATGGCTACACCTTC
d_call: NA; v_call: TRBV6-2/TRBV6-3; j_call: TRBJ2-7; clone_size: NA; cdr3_aa: CASSRTYEQYF; cdr3_nt: TGTGCCAGCAGCCGGACCTACGAGCAGTACTTC
d_call: NA; v_call: TRBV18; j_call: TRBJ1-5; clone_size: NA; cdr3_aa: CASSPSGGGYSNQPQHF; cdr3_nt: TGTGCCAGCTCACCAAGCGGCGGGGGCTATAGCAATCAGCCCCAGCATTTT
d_call: NA; v_call: TRBV9; j_call: TRBJ1-2; clone_size: NA; cdr3_aa: CASSVGRGDYGYTF; cdr3_nt: TGTGCCAGCAGCGTAGGCAGGGGCGACTATGGCTACACCTTC
d_call: TRBD1; v_call: TRBV7-9; j_call: TRBJ2-2; clone_size: NA; cdr3_aa: CASSLIGQGANTGELFF; cdr3_nt: TGTGCCAGCAGCCTAATCGGACAGGGGGCGAACACCGGGGAGCTGTTTTTT
d_call: NA; v_call: TRBV7-9; j_call: TRBJ1-3; clone_size: NA; cdr3_aa: CASSLVGGRLGGNTIYF; cdr3_nt: TGTGCCAGCAGCTTAGTCGGGGGCCGGTTAGGTGGAAACACCATATATTTT
d_call: NA; v_call: TRBV12-3/TRBV12-4; j_call: TRBJ1-2; clone_size: NA; cdr3_aa: CASGGRRYGYTF; cdr3_nt: TGTGCCAGTGGGGGGCGACGATACGGCTACACCTTC
d_call: TRBD1; v_call: TRBV5-6; j_call: TRBJ1-1; clone_size: NA; cdr3_aa: CASSSIDRGKANTEAFF; cdr3_nt: TGTGCCAGCAGCTCCATAGACAGGGGAAAGGCGAACACTGAAGCTTTCTTT
d_call: NA; v_call: TRBV4-1; j_call: TRBJ1-4; clone_size: NA; cdr3_aa: CASSQATGTNEKLFF; cdr3_nt: TGCGCCAGCAGCCAGGCCACCGGGACGAATGAAAAACTGTTTTTT
d_call: TRBD2; v_call: TRBV3-1/TRBV3-2; j_call: TRBJ2-1; clone_size: NA; cdr3_aa: CASSQSGVGQFF; cdr3_nt: TGTGCCAGCAGCCAAAGCGGGGTTGGGCAGTTCTTC
d_call: TRBD1; v_call: TRBV27; j_call: TRBJ2-1; clone_size: once; cdr3_aa: CASSFIRGRYNEQFF; cdr3_nt: TGTGCCAGCAGTTTCATCAGGGGGCGGTACAATGAGCAGTTCTTC
d_call: NA; v_call: TRBV11-2; j_call: TRBJ2-3; clone_size: NA; cdr3_aa: CASSHTDTQYF; cdr3_nt: TGTGCCAGCAGCCACACAGATACGCAGTATTTT
d_call: NA; v_call: TRBV27; j_call: TRBJ2-7; clone_size: few; cdr3_aa: CASRGWDSYEQYF; cdr3_nt: TGTGCCAGCAGAGGGTGGGATTCCTACGAGCAGTACTTC
d_call: NA; v_call: TRBV7-2; j_call: TRBJ2-7; clone_size: once; cdr3_aa: CASSLAGAGRYEQYF; cdr3_nt: TGTGCCAGCAGCTTAGCTGGGGCAGGGCGCTACGAGCAGTACTTC
d_call: NA; v_call: TRBV30; j_call: TRBJ1-5; clone_size: NA; cdr3_aa: CAWSVQGDQPQHF; cdr3_nt: TGTGCCTGGAGTGTACAGGGAGATCAGCCCCAGCATTTT
d_call: NA; v_call: TRBV19; j_call: TRBJ1-5; clone_size: NA; cdr3_aa: CASWNRQGNQPQHF; cdr3_nt: TGTGCCAGTTGGAATAGACAGGGCAATCAGCCCCAGCATTTT
d_call: TRBD1; v_call: TRBV11-2; j_call: TRBJ2-5; clone_size: once; cdr3_aa: CASSATGGAGETQYF; cdr3_nt: TGTGCCAGCAGCGCTACAGGGGGCGCGGGGGAGACCCAGTACTTC
d_call: NA; v_call: TRBV30; j_call: TRBJ2-7; clone_size: NA; cdr3_aa: CAWNPRGSYEQYF; cdr3_nt: TGTGCCTGGAACCCGAGGGGGTCCTACGAGCAGTACTTC
d_call: NA; v_call: TRBV18; j_call: TRBJ1-4; clone_size: NA; cdr3_aa: CASSPLSTNEKLFF; cdr3_nt: TGTGCCAGCTCACCACTCTCAACTAATGAAAAACTGTTTTTT
d_call: NA; v_call: TRBV18; j_call: TRBJ2-7; clone_size: NA; cdr3_aa: CASSPPGQSYEQYF; cdr3_nt: TGTGCCAGCTCACCACCTGGCCAGTCATACGAGCAGTACTTC
d_call: NA; v_call: TRBV2; j_call: TRBJ2-7; clone_size: few; cdr3_aa: CASSDWSSYEQYF; cdr3_nt: TGTGCCAGCAGTGACTGGTCCTCCTACGAGCAGTACTTC
d_call: TRBD2; v_call: TRBV4-1; j_call: TRBJ2-5; clone_size: NA; cdr3_aa: CASSPGLAGLETQYF; cdr3_nt: TGCGCCAGCAGCCCCGGACTAGCGGGGTTGGAGACCCAGTACTTC
d_call: TRBD1; v_call: TRBV4-1; j_call: TRBJ1-2; clone_size: NA; cdr3_aa: CASSQTGTALYGYTF; cdr3_nt: TGCGCCAGCAGCCAGACCGGGACAGCTTTATATGGCTACACCTTC
d_call: NA; v_call: TRBV6-2/TRBV6-3; j_call: TRBJ1-1; clone_size: NA; cdr3_aa: CASSYSDLTGYHENTEAFF; cdr3_nt: TGTGCCAGCAGTTACTCGGACCTAACAGGGTACCACGAGAACACTGAAGCTTTCTTT
d_call: TRBD1; v_call: TRBV19; j_call: TRBJ1-1; clone_size: NA; cdr3_aa: CASSPGQSNTEAFF; cdr3_nt: TGTGCCAGTAGCCCGGGACAGAGCAACACTGAAGCTTTCTTT